A selection of T cell receptor beta chains follows, all from one sample in a study of beta chain features in type 1 diabetes. The protocol was immunoSEQ multiplex PCR, while the TCRdb copy is restricted to in-frame clones and leaves out a portion. This table holds hundreds of thousands of clones, about 14% found once. Sequenced: naive CD4+ T cells from blood. The receptors stem from a young man with type 1 diabetes. Both conserved end residues are part of each CDR3. The D gene is left open where the match is weak. Only part of the rows carry a size: once, few, many, or a class if the clone is expanded.

TRBJ2-3	.	.	TRBV5-4	TGTGCCAGCAGCTTAAGCGGGACAGATACGCAGTATTTT	CASSLSGTDTQYF
TRBJ2-3	.	few	TRBV28	TGTGCCAGCAGTAGATCTCGCGGCACAGATACGCAGTATTTT	CASSRSRGTDTQYF
TRBJ2-3	.	few	TRBV11-2	TGTGCCAGCAGCTTGGGTACCGGGGATACGCAGTATTTT	CASSLGTGDTQYF
TRBJ1-2	TRBD1	.	TRBV7-9	TGTGCCAGCAGACTTACAGGGGACGGCTACACCTTC	CASRLTGDGYTF
TRBJ1-2	TRBD1	.	TRBV5-1	TGCGCCAGCAGCTCCCCGGGACAGGGGGCCTATGGCTACACCTTC	CASSSPGQGAYGYTF
TRBJ1-5	TRBD1	.	TRBV28	TGTGCCAGCAGTTTACCCAGGGGGGAGGGCAATCAGCCCCAGCATTTT	CASSLPRGEGNQPQHF
TRBJ2-7	.	.	TRBV30	TGTGCCTGGAACCATGGCATAATCGAGCAGTACTTC	CAWNHGIIEQYF
TRBJ2-4	TRBD2	.	TRBV4-1	TGCGCCAGCAGCCCGGGACTAGCGGGGGGTCTAGCCAAAAACATTCAGTACTTC	CASSPGLAGGLAKNIQYF
TRBJ2-7	TRBD1	.	TRBV28	TGTGCCAGCAGTTTAGAGGACAGGGGGAACGAGCAGTACTTC	CASSLEDRGNEQYF
TRBJ2-1	.	few	TRBV2	TGTGCCAGCAGTGAATATGGTACAGGCGAGCAGTTCTTC	CASSEYGTGEQFF
TRBJ2-1	.	.	TRBV18	TGTGCCAGCTCGGCCCAGCAGGACAATGAGCAGTTCTTC	CASSAQQDNEQFF
TRBJ2-5	TRBD2	.	TRBV7-2	TGTGCCAGCAGAGGGACTAGAGGATCGAAGGAGACCCAGTACTTC	CASRGTRGSKETQYF
TRBJ2-7	TRBD2	few	TRBV4-2	TGTGCCAGCAGCCCCGATAATATAGCGGGGGGGCCAGTCGAGCAGTACTTC	CASSPDNIAGGPVEQYF
TRBJ1-3	TRBD1	few	TRBV7-3	TGTGCCAGCAGTCCGGGACAGGGACGCTCTGGAAACACCATATATTTT	CASSPGQGRSGNTIYF
TRBJ2-5	.	.	TRBV10-2	TGCGCCAGCAGTGAACAGATTCAAGAGACCCAGTACTTC	CASSEQIQETQYF
TRBJ1-1	TRBD1	few	TRBV5-1	TGCGCCAGCAGGCGGACAGGGGCCACTGAAGCTTTCTTT	CASRRTGATEAFF
TRBJ1-1	.	.	TRBV29-1	TGCAGCGTCCTACGGTTGGGGGGCGGTTGGACCACTGAAGCTTTCTTT	CSVLRLGGGWTTEAFF
TRBJ2-1	TRBD1	.	TRBV7-9	TGTGCCAGCAGCCCCCGGCCCGGACAGGGATTTAGTGAGCAGTTCTTC	CASSPRPGQGFSEQFF
TRBJ1-2	.	few	TRBV30	TGTGCCTGGAGTATGCCGGGGGGTGGCTACACCTTC	CAWSMPGGGYTF
TRBJ2-4	.	few	TRBV11-1	TGTGCCAGCAGCGCCGTTGGCATTCAGTACTTC	CASSAVGIQYF
TRBJ2-3	.	.	TRBV4-3	TGCGCCAGCAGCCAAGAGACGGGGGCCGGCTACACAGATACGCAGTATTTT	CASSQETGAGYTDTQYF
TRBJ2-1	.	few	TRBV25-1	TGTGCCAGCAGCCCCCGGGCAGGGTGGGTCTACAATGAGCAGTTCTTC	CASSPRAGWVYNEQFF
TRBJ2-7	TRBD1	.	TRBV30	TGTGCCTGGAGACCGGGACAGGGATTCTACGAGCAGTACTTC	CAWRPGQGFYEQYF
TRBJ1-5	.	few	TRBV7-2	TGTGCCAGCAGCTTAAGTGCGGGGCCTCAGCCCCAGCATTTT	CASSLSAGPQPQHF
TRBJ1-2	.	.	TRBV4-1	TGCGCCAGCAGCCAAGCATACGGAGGAGGCTATGGCTACACCTTC	CASSQAYGGGYGYTF
TRBJ1-2	.	few	TRBV28	TGTGCCAGCAGTGTTAGCGATGGCTACACCTTC	CASSVSDGYTF
TRBJ2-1	TRBD1	.	TRBV6-5	TGTGCCAGCAGTTTCTCGGACAGGGGGGTGATTCATGAGCAGTTCTTC	CASSFSDRGVIHEQFF
TRBJ1-1	.	few	TRBV30	TGTGCCTGGAGTGATGGCAGGAGCACTGAAGCTTTCTTT	CAWSDGRSTEAFF
TRBJ1-2	.	few	TRBV28	TGTGCCAGCAGCCCAGGTCGGGCTGGGTATGGCTACACCTTC	CASSPGRAGYGYTF
TRBJ2-2	.	few	TRBV12-5	TGTGCTAGTGGTTTAACGGTTAACACCGGGGAGCTGTTTTTT	CASGLTVNTGELFF
TRBJ1-5	.	few	TRBV15	TGTGCCACCAGCAGAGGTCTACCCTCGGAGCCCCAGCATTTT	CATSRGLPSEPQHF
TRBJ1-5	TRBD1	.	TRBV7-2	TGTGCCAGCAGCTTAACTTGGACAGGCCTTAGCAATCAGCCCCAGCATTTT	CASSLTWTGLSNQPQHF
TRBJ1-6	.	few	TRBV5-4	TGTGCCAGCAGCCCGACCGGGTCGGGGAGCTCACCCCTCCACTTT	CASSPTGSGSSPLHF